The next 26 T cell receptor beta chains were all read from a single sample in a study of T cell repertoires in cytomegalovirus infection. A single record per CDR3 protein comes from TCRdb applying MiXCR to the reads. The sample gives roughly 800,000 distinct CDR3 sequences, 25% to 35% of which show up once; about 12% is in the top ten. Antigen specificity for these receptors is unknown. This material consisted of cultured CD8+ T cells from PBMCs, taken from culture after CMV antigen stimulation. All receptors derive from a human donor in good health (CMV status not recorded). Some clones in this sample may be carry-over from other donors' samples.

The V call is TRBV20-1, the J call TRBJ1-2; D remains unclear. Germline CDR1 is DFQATT and CDR2 is SNEGSKA (reference sequence). The CDR3 sequence is 13 residues long. Trimming removed 5 bases at V and 0 bases at J, with 10 bases between. CDR3 amino acids: CSASTWANYGYTF. The CDR3 DNA follows: TGCAGTGCTTCGACATGGGCTAACTATGGCTACACCTTC.

This clonotype has only a few counts. The chain uses TRBV7-9 and TRBJ2-1; TRBD2 matches at 7 bases. The germline V gene encodes CDR1 SEHNR and CDR2 FQNEAQ (reference sequence). V lost 3 bases to trimming and J lost 6 bases; unmatched junction nucleotides: 11. This CDR3 has 16 residues. This CDR3 reads CASSFTSLREGNEQFF. The CDR3 DNA sequence: TGTGCCAGCAGCTTTACCTCTCTAAGGGAGGGCAATGAGCAGTTCTTC.

The rearrangement links TRBV6-6 to TRBJ1-4, with D unclear. Trimming removed 6 bases at V and 0 bases at J, with 14 bases between. The CDR3 is 16 amino acids. In germline, CDR1 is MNHNY, CDR2 SVGAGI (reference sequence). The CDR3 DNA reads as TGTGCCAGCAGCCTGTACCGGGTCGCAACTAATGAAAAACTGTTTTTT. Amino acid sequence: CASSLYRVATNEKLFF.

The chain recombines TRBV27 with TRBJ2-1, with 8 bases aligning to TRBD2. V lost 2 bases to trimming and J lost 9 bases; unmatched junction nucleotides: 6. The CDR3 covers 14 residues. CDR1 is MNHEY, CDR2 SMNVEV, per germline (reference sequence). The CDR3 loop is CASSLMTSEGEQFF. DNA of the CDR3: TGTGCCAGCAGTTTAATGACTAGCGAGGGTGAGCAGTTCTTC.

This clonotype came up many times. This chain links TRBV7-9 with TRBJ1-1, with a possible D match to TRBD1 (6 bases). Per germline, CDR1 SEHNR and CDR2 FQNEAQ (reference sequence). Trimming removed 4 bases from V and 6 bases from J, with 9 bases in between. This CDR3 has 12 amino acids. In DNA, the CDR3 is TGTGCCAGCAGCTCTGGACAGCCTGAAGCTTTCTTT. This sequence encodes CASSSGQPEAFF.

The V and J genes are TRBV2 and TRBJ2-7; D gene ambiguous. Germline assignment: CDR1 SNHLY and CDR2 FYNNEI. V shed 4 bases and J shed 7 bases, with 11 bases lying between them. This CDR3 has 12 residues. The DNA of the CDR3 is TGTGCCAGCAGTGGTCGCGTTGGAGAGCAGTACGTC. It encodes CASSGRVGEQYV.

In this sample, this clonotype turned up a few times. This rearrangement joins TRBV20-1 to TRBJ2-1; 12 bases align to TRBD2. Germline V lookup: CDR1 DFQATT, CDR2 SNEGSKA (reference sequence). Losses at the gene ends were 2 bases for V and 8 bases for J; bases not matched to a gene: 7. The CDR3 length is 15 residues. CDR3 bases: TGCAGTGCTAGATCTCTAGCGGGGGGGCACGATGAGCAGTTCTTC. Translating it yields CSARSLAGGHDEQFF.

The chain is built from TRBV27 and TRBJ2-1; D gene ambiguous. Trimming stripped 1 base from V and 3 bases from J, with 7 bases between. The CDR3 runs 14 residues. Germline V gene lookup returns CDR1 MNHEY and CDR2 SMNVEV (reference sequence). The CDR3 coding sequence is TGTGCCAGCAGTTTATATGGGATCTACAATGAGCAGTTCTTC. This sequence encodes CASSLYGIYNEQFF.

The chain recombines TRBV27 with TRBJ2-7; D tentatively reads TRBD1 or TRBD2 (6 bases each). V was shortened by 6 bases and J by 8 bases, with 20 bases between the two germline ends. The CDR3 length is 14 residues. The germline V gene has CDR1 MNHEY and CDR2 SMNVEV (reference sequence). CDR3 sequence: CASSPPGVGRKQYF. The CDR3 nucleotides are TGTGCCAGCAGCCCCCCAGGGGTTGGGAGGAAGCAGTACTTC.

This clonotype showed up just a few times. J is TRBJ1-1 and V is TRBV6-5, with D maybe TRBD1 (5 bases). CDR1 and CDR2 from the germline V gene are MNHEY and SVGAGI. V gave up 1 base and J gave up 11 bases, with 20 bases separating them. This CDR3 spans 15 amino acids. The CDR3 nucleotides are TGTGCCAGCAGTTACTTCCTAAGTCAGGGAACCGGTGCTTTCTTT. Its translation is CASSYFLSQGTGAFF.

This clonotype was counted only a few times. This chain links TRBV9 with TRBJ2-2, with 11 bases matching TRBD1. CDR3 length equals 17 residues. V dropped 0 bases and J dropped 3; count of bases not matched to a gene: 4. Germline CDR1 reads SGDLS; CDR2 reads YYNGEE. This chain's CDR3 is CASSVVRTGGHTGELFF. As DNA, the CDR3 is TGTGCCAGCAGCGTAGTTAGGACAGGGGGCCACACCGGGGAGCTGTTTTTT.

V and J are TRBV7-8 and TRBJ2-5; 10 bases are shared with TRBD2. CDR1 is SGHVS, CDR2 FQNEAQ, per germline. Germline trimming cut 0 bases from V and 3 bases from J; bases unmatched to any gene: 19. This CDR3 has 21 amino acids. Written as DNA, the CDR3 is TGTGCCAGCAGCTTAGCCTGGACTGCCGGGACTAGCGATGAGCCTAAAGAGACCCAGTACTTC. It encodes CASSLAWTAGTSDEPKETQYF.

The chain carries TRBV10-3 and TRBJ2-1; a possible D gene is TRBD1 (5 bases). The CDR3 spans 13 residues. Germline lookup yields CDR1 ENHRY and CDR2 SYGVKD. The V and J ends lost 6 bases and 4 bases respectively, with 10 bases between them. CDR3 protein: CAIRQGRYNEQFF. The DNA for the CDR3 is TGTGCCATCAGGCAGGGTCGATACAATGAGCAGTTCTTC.

This chain uses TRBV7-3 with TRBJ2-2; TRBD1 aligns across 8 bases. V trimming: 0 bases; J trimming: 6 bases; junction bases outside the gene matches: 3. Germline V gene data show CDR1 as SGHTA and CDR2 as FQGTGA. This CDR3 spans 15 amino acids. CDR3 sequence (DNA): TGTGCCAGCAGCTTAACGACAGGGGAGGCCGGGGAGCTGTTTTTT. It encodes CASSLTTGEAGELFF.

In this sample, this clonotype turned up a few times. The V gene is TRBV7-2, the J gene TRBJ2-7; 7 bases are a match to TRBD1. The CDR3 totals 12 residues. Trimming took 4 bases from V and 6 from J; bases not matched to a gene: 3. Germline CDR1 reads SGHTA; CDR2 reads FQGNSA. The DNA for the CDR3 is TGTGCCAGCAGCTCATGGGACAGCGAGCAGTACTTC. Residues: CASSSWDSEQYF.

This clonotype was counted a few times. The V gene is TRBV6-6, the J gene TRBJ1-1; possibly TRBD1 for D (6 bases). The germline V gene encodes CDR1 MNHNY and CDR2 SVGAGI (reference sequence). The V end lost 2 bases, the J end lost 5 bases, and 15 bases lay between the germline ends. This CDR3 spans 15 amino acids. The CDR3 nucleotides are TGTGCCAGCAGTTACAATCCAGGGGAGGAAACTGAAGCTTTCTTT. Its protein is CASSYNPGEETEAFF.

The chain uses TRBV19 and TRBJ1-1; D is possibly TRBD1 (6 bases). CDR1 and CDR2 (germline): LNHDA, SQIVND (reference sequence). The CDR3 is 13 amino acids. Trimming took off 6 bases at V and 5 bases at J, with 13 bases between the two ends. This CDR3 reads CASRTGRWTEAFF. DNA of the CDR3: TGTGCCAGTAGAACAGGGAGGTGGACTGAAGCTTTCTTT.

This clonotype was seen a single time. This chain joins TRBV13 and TRBJ2-1; TRBD2 matches at 11 bases. CDR1 and CDR2 from the germline V gene are PRHDT and FYEKMQ (reference sequence). The CDR3 runs to 17 residues. V trimming: 4 bases; J trimming: 3 bases; junction bases outside the gene matches: 8. As DNA, the CDR3 is TGTGCCAGCAGCTCTCTCCTAGCGGGGGGCTACTACAATGAGCAGTTCTTC. Its translation is CASSSLLAGGYYNEQFF.

The table lists this clonotype with many counts. The rearrangement uses TRBV12-3 or TRBV12-4 and TRBJ1-1; no firm D call. This CDR3 is 15 amino acids long. Trimming took 5 bases from V and 0 from J, leaving 13 bases between them. The CDR3 reads CASSPRVGMNTEAFF. The CDR3 region has the DNA TGTGCCAGCAGTCCCAGAGTAGGCATGAACACTGAAGCTTTCTTT.

V and J are TRBV6-6 and TRBJ2-5; D is tentatively TRBD1 or TRBD2 (5 bases each). V gave up 7 bases and J gave up 5 bases, with 26 bases separating them. Looked up from germline, CDR1 is MNHNY and CDR2 is SVGAGI (reference sequence). The CDR3 has 17 amino acids. The CDR3 is CASTILPPGQVGETQYF. The CDR3 DNA reads TGTGCCAGCACCATCCTTCCACCGGGGCAAGTCGGGGAGACCCAGTACTTC.

CDR3 in DNA: TGTGCCAGTTTAGACTCGGGACGGAACACAGATACGCAGTATTTT. Amino acids: CASLDSGRNTDTQYF. J is TRBJ2-3 and V is TRBV6-1, with D perhaps being TRBD1 or TRBD2 (5 bases each). Germline V lookup: CDR1 MNHNS, CDR2 SASEGT. V lost 9 bases and J 2 bases, leaving 18 bases between the germline ends. This CDR3 has 15 residues.

A few counts support this clonotype. CDR3 coding DNA: TGCGCCAGCAGCCCCCAGACAGGGGGCTACGGGGAGCTGTTTTTT. Protein sequence: CASSPQTGGYGELFF. The chain uses TRBV5-1 and TRBJ2-2, with 10 bases aligning to TRBD1. The CDR3 spans 15 residues. With 4 bases clipped from V and 7 bases from J, the junction kept 7 bases outside the gene matches. Germline CDR1 reads SGHRS; CDR2 reads YFSETQ.

This clonotype came up a few times. The chain combines TRBV12-3 or TRBV12-4 with TRBJ1-5; 7 bases map to TRBD1. Trimming removed 6 bases from V and 7 bases from J; junction bases left unmatched: 3. This CDR3 has 12 residues. CDR3 sequence (DNA): TGTGCCAGCAGGACAGGGAGGCAGCCCCAGCATTTT. This sequence encodes CASRTGRQPQHF.

A few counts support this clonotype. This sequence joins TRBV2 and TRBJ2-6; TRBD1 agrees at 9 bases. J lost 2 bases, V lost 3 bases, and 17 bases had no gene match. The V gene's germline CDR1 is SNHLY and CDR2 FYNNEI. The CDR3 is 21 amino acids. The CDR3 DNA is TGTGCCAGCAGTGAGTCGGTGACGTTTGACAGGGGGTCACCTGGGGCCAACGTCCTGACTTTC. Amino acids: CASSESVTFDRGSPGANVLTF. The whole variable domain, remainder taken from reference TRBV2 and TRBJ2-6, is EPEVTQTPSHQVTQMGQEVILRCVPISNHLYFYWYRQILGQKVEFLVSFYNNEISEKSEIFDDQFSVERPDGSNFTLKIRSTKLEDSAMYFCASSESVTFDRGSPGANVLTFGAGSRLTVL.

This clonotype appeared once. The genes are TRBV9 and TRBJ1-2, with a possible D match to TRBD1 (6 bases). Germline V lookup: CDR1 SGDLS, CDR2 YYNGEE. Trimming removed 0 bases at V and 8 bases at J, with 17 bases between. This CDR3 spans 15 amino acids. The DNA for the CDR3 is TGTGCCAGCAGCGTAGTGGGGGCGTGGGGTGACGGCTACACCTTC. Its protein is CASSVVGAWGDGYTF.

The sample holds many counts of this clonotype. The gene calls are TRBV20-1 and TRBJ1-3; no clear D. Germline CDR1 DFQATT, CDR2 SNEGSKA (reference sequence). Trimming cost V 0 bases and J 7 bases, with 16 bases left between them. The CDR3 runs 15 residues. CDR3 DNA: TGCAGTGCTAGAGACCGATCTCTTGCGAAGAACACCATATATTTT. Its protein is CSARDRSLAKNTIYF.